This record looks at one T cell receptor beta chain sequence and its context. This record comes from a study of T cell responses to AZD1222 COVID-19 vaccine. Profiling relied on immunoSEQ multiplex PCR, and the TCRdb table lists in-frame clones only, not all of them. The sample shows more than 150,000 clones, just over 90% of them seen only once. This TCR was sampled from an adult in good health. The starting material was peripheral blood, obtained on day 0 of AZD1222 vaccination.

In nucleotides, the CDR3 is TGTGCCAGCAGCGTAGGAGGACAGGGTGGGGGCGAGCAGTACTTC. The encoded protein is CASSVGGQGGGEQYF. This chain uses TRBV9 with TRBJ2-7, with 8 positions matching TRBD1. Germline values: CDR1 SGDLS, CDR2 YYNGEE. The CDR3 has 15 residues. The V gene end was trimmed by 0 bases and the J gene end by 6 bases; junction bases not matched to a gene: 8. The full variable domain, completed using reference TRBV9 and TRBJ2-7, is DSGVTQTPKHLITATGQRVTLRCSPRSGDLSVYWYQQSLDQGLQFLIQYYNGEERAKGNILERFSAQQFPDLHSELNLSSLELGDSALYFCASSVGGQGGGEQYFGPGTRLTVT.